The next 31 T cell receptor beta chains were all read from a single sample in a study of blood T cell repertoires in COVID-19. Only in-frame clones appear in the TCRdb table, and some are missing; sequencing was by immunoSEQ multiplex PCR. The sample has some 670,000 clones; 85% to 90% are singletons. The specimen sequenced was peripheral blood. The receptors were sampled from a woman under 30 with acute or convalescent COVID-19.

A remark on this clone: Other DNA sequences in this sample translate to the same CDR3. The genes are TRBV19 and TRBJ1-1; 7 bases match TRBD1. Trimming took 6 bases from V and 0 from J; bases not matched to a gene: 4. The germline gives CDR1 LNHDA, CDR2 SQIVND (reference sequence). The length of the CDR3 is 14 residues. The CDR3 loop reads CASSRQGMNTEAFF. CDR3 bases: TGTGCCAGTAGCAGACAGGGCATGAACACTGAAGCTTTCTTT.

The chain has TRBV7-8 and TRBJ2-1, with D possibly TRBD2 on 6 matching bases. This CDR3 has 16 residues. Germline-derived CDR1 and CDR2 are SGHVS and FQNEAQ. V was clipped by 3 bases and J by 0 bases, with 12 bases between them. The CDR3 sequence is CASSLPRGSSYNEQFF. For the CDR3, the DNA is TGTGCCAGCAGCTTGCCCCGGGGGAGCTCCTACAATGAGCAGTTCTTC.

The rearrangement links TRBV5-1 to TRBJ1-1; D is perhaps TRBD1 (6 bases). Germline values: CDR1 SGHRS, CDR2 YFSETQ. V was clipped by 2 bases and J by 5 bases, with 25 bases between them. The CDR3 covers 18 residues. CDR3 protein: CASSFQQGGIAVITEAFF. The CDR3 nucleotides read TGCGCCAGCAGCTTCCAACAGGGAGGGATTGCAGTTATTACTGAAGCTTTCTTT.

The chain links TRBV6-5 to TRBJ1-6; TRBD1 is a possible D gene (5 bases). The V end lost 0 bases, the J end lost 14 bases, and 11 bases lay between the germline ends. CDR1 is MNHEY, CDR2 SVGAGI, per germline. The CDR3 contains 13 residues. Written as DNA, the CDR3 is TGTGCCAGCAGTTACTCCGGGCAGGGTGCCCTCCACTTT. It specifies CASSYSGQGALHF.

This sequence joins TRBV28 and TRBJ2-1; 12 positions agree with TRBD2. Germline values: CDR1 MDHEN, CDR2 SYDVKM. The trim removed 3 bases at V and 4 bases at J, leaving 1 base unmatched. The CDR3 consists of 15 residues. CDR3 loop: CASSLTSGGYNEQFF. CDR3 nucleotide sequence: TGTGCCAGCAGTTTGACTAGCGGGGGATACAATGAGCAGTTCTTC.

The rearrangement links TRBV14 to TRBJ1-4; 7 bases align to TRBD1. Trimming cost V 4 bases and J 6 bases; bases outside gene matches: 2. Germline-derived CDR1 and CDR2 are SGHDN and FVKESK. This CDR3 spans 13 amino acids. CDR3 DNA: TGTGCCAGCAGCCTGGACAGGCATGAAAAACTGTTTTTT. The encoded protein is CASSLDRHEKLFF.

J is TRBJ1-5 and V is TRBV5-1, with a tentative D call TRBD1 (5 bases). Germline CDR1 is SGHRS and CDR2 is YFSETQ. V was pared by 0 bases and J by 7 bases, with 8 bases between. This CDR3 is 13 amino acids long. Here the CDR3 DNA reads TGCGCCAGCAGCTTGGAAGGGGTGCAGCCCCAGCATTTT. This sequence encodes CASSLEGVQPQHF.

The rearrangement uses TRBV6-2 or TRBV6-3 and TRBJ2-2; 9 bases align to TRBD1. Germline V CDR1 and CDR2: MNHEY, SVGEGT. This CDR3 has 14 amino acids. The trim removed 5 bases at V and 5 bases at J, leaving 3 bases unmatched. CDR3 sequence reads: CASSGTGMTGELFF. CDR3 in DNA: TGTGCCAGCAGTGGGACAGGGATGACCGGGGAGCTGTTTTTT.

This rearrangement joins TRBV9 to TRBJ1-4; D might be TRBD1 (6 bases). V was shortened by 0 bases and J by 4 bases, with 10 bases between the two germline ends. Germline CDR1 SGDLS, CDR2 YYNGEE. This CDR3 spans 15 amino acids. CDR3 region: CASSVEGQINEKLFF. CDR3 bases: TGTGCCAGCAGCGTAGAAGGACAGATTAATGAAAAACTGTTTTTT.

This sequence joins TRBV11-2 and TRBJ1-1, with D perhaps TRBD1 (6 bases). Germline loops: CDR1 SGHAT, CDR2 FQNNGV. V lost 5 bases, J lost 6 bases, and 16 bases lay in between. This CDR3 is 14 amino acids long. DNA for the CDR3: TGTGCCAGCAGCGTACATCCCAGGGGATCTGAAGCTTTCTTT. Amino acid sequence: CASSVHPRGSEAFF. Combining the CDR3 with reference TRBV11-2 and TRBJ1-1 gives the whole variable domain EAGVAQSPRYKIIEKRQSVAFWCNPISGHATLYWYQQILGQGPKLLIQFQNNGVVDDSQLPKDRFSAERLKGVDSTLKIQPAKLEDSAVYLCASSVHPRGSEAFFGQGTRLTVV.

The chain uses TRBV11-3 and TRBJ2-1; TRBD1 aligns across 9 bases. The germline V gene has CDR1 SGHNT and CDR2 YENEEA. J was trimmed by 2 bases and V by 5 bases; bases with no gene match: 7. The CDR3 loop spans 16 amino acids. DNA for the CDR3: TGTGCCAGCAGCCCACGGACAGGGGACCCCTACAATGAGCAGTTCTTC. It specifies CASSPRTGDPYNEQFF.

The rearrangement joins TRBV5-1 to TRBJ2-4, with D perhaps TRBD2 (5 bases). In germline, CDR1 is SGHRS, CDR2 YFSETQ. The CDR3 length is 14 residues. V was pared by 4 bases and J by 1 base, with 9 bases between. The CDR3 coding sequence is TGCGCCAGCAGCCCGGGGAACGCCAAAAACATTCAGTACTTC. Amino acid sequence: CASSPGNAKNIQYF.

There are a few counts of this clone. The chain recombines TRBV10-2 with TRBJ1-2; no reliable D call. The V end lost 3 bases, the J end lost 4 bases, and 12 bases lay between the germline ends. CDR1 is WSHSY and CDR2 is SAAADI in the germline V gene. The CDR3 extends over 14 amino acids. The CDR3 DNA follows: TGCGCCAGCAGTGACGGGAGGAGTGGCTATGGCTACACCTTC. It codes for CASSDGRSGYGYTF.

The J gene is TRBJ1-2, the V gene TRBV30, with TRBD1 as a possible D gene (5 bases). With 2 bases removed from V and 8 bases from J, the gap between germline ends came to 18 bases. This CDR3 is 14 amino acids long. The V gene's germline CDR1 is GTSNPN and CDR2 SVGIG (reference sequence). For the CDR3, the DNA is TGTGCCTGGAGTTTCGGGGGAACGCTCGGGGGCTACACCTTC. Its translation is CAWSFGGTLGGYTF.

The chain links TRBV7-2 to TRBJ1-2; 7 bases are shared with TRBD1. Trimming removed 5 bases from V and 1 base from J; junction bases left unmatched: 16. CDR1 is SGHTA and CDR2 is FQGNSA in the germline V gene. This CDR3 spans 18 amino acids. The CDR3 DNA follows: TGTGCCAGCAGCCAACCCGGGACAGAGGAGGGAGTTAACTATGGCTACACCTTC. Amino acid sequence: CASSQPGTEEGVNYGYTF.

This clone has only a few counts. In the same sample, other DNA sequences code for this CDR3. The rearrangement uses TRBV6-5 and TRBJ1-3, with D perhaps matching TRBD1 (5 bases). The CDR3 consists of 13 residues. In germline, CDR1 is MNHEY, CDR2 SVGAGI. V was pared by 6 bases and J by 0 bases, with 6 bases between. For the CDR3, the DNA is TGTGCCAGCAGGACAGCCTCTGGAAACACCATATATTTT. This translates into CASRTASGNTIYF.

V and J are TRBV10-3 and TRBJ1-1; possibly TRBD1 for D (5 bases). The CDR3 is 17 amino acids. Between the trimmed V and J ends, which lost 0 bases and 2 bases, there was a span of 16 bases. In germline, CDR1 is ENHRY, CDR2 SYGVKD. The CDR3 loop is CAISESSGGLINTEAFF. The CDR3 DNA sequence: TGTGCCATCAGTGAGTCGTCTGGGGGGTTGATAAACACTGAAGCTTTCTTT.

The chain has TRBV14 and TRBJ1-1; 7 nucleotides agree with TRBD1. CDR3 length: 13 amino acids. CDR1 SGHDN and CDR2 FVKESK come from the germline V gene. After removal of 4 bases from V and 6 bases from J, the junction contained 5 bases not matched to a gene. CDR3 DNA sequence: TGTGCCAGCAGCCTACAGGGGTTTTCTGAAGCTTTCTTT. It specifies CASSLQGFSEAFF.

This clone showed up just once. V is TRBV5-1 and J is TRBJ2-6, with 7 bases fitting TRBD1. In germline, CDR1 is SGHRS, CDR2 YFSETQ. The CDR3 contains 20 residues. J was trimmed by 1 base and V by 3 bases; bases with no gene match: 16. The chain's CDR3 is CASSSFPVGTVPSGANVLTF. Here the CDR3 DNA reads TGCGCCAGCAGCTCCTTCCCCGTCGGGACAGTTCCTTCTGGGGCCAACGTCCTGACTTTC.

This chain uses TRBV18 with TRBJ2-7; 8 bases match TRBD1. The germline V gene has CDR1 KGHSH and CDR2 LQKENI. Trimming removed 2 bases from V and 6 bases from J; junction bases left unmatched: 6. This CDR3 contains 14 residues. The CDR3 DNA is TGTGCCAGCTCACCAGCCGGGACAGGAGGCGAGCAGTACTTC. This translates into CASSPAGTGGEQYF.

For this clone: Germline is not matched at one junction end, which may reflect a read error. V usage is TRBV5-6 and J usage is TRBJ1-2, with 8 bases identical to TRBD1. The germline V gene has CDR1 SGHDT and CDR2 YYEEEE. The length of the CDR3 is 11 residues. The CDR3, as DNA: TGTGCCAGCAGCTACCGGGACAGGTTTTCCTTC. It encodes CASSYRDRFSF.

This chain connects TRBV24-1 to TRBJ2-2, with 9 bases lining up with TRBD2. The J segment lost 8 bases and the V segment lost 9 bases, leaving 6 bases of the junction unmatched. Looked up from germline, CDR1 is KGHDR and CDR2 is SFDVKD. The CDR3 contains 13 residues. CDR3 sequence: CATGAGGVGELFF. CDR3 bases: TGTGCCACCGGAGCGGGGGGCGTGGGGGAGCTGTTTTTT.

The chain carries TRBV5-4 and TRBJ1-2, with D possibly being TRBD1 (5 bases). The germline gives CDR1 SGHNT, CDR2 YYREEE (reference sequence). V lost 3 bases, J lost 6 bases, and 15 bases lay in between. The CDR3 sequence is 14 residues long. The CDR3 here is CASSSQGGADGYTF. The DNA of the CDR3 is TGTGCCAGCAGCTCCCAGGGAGGGGCGGATGGCTACACCTTC.

This chain joins TRBV27 and TRBJ1-1; maybe TRBD1 (6 bases). The CDR3 is made up of 15 amino acids. The V and J ends lost 6 bases and 4 bases respectively, with 18 bases between them. In germline, CDR1 is MNHEY, CDR2 SMNVEV (reference sequence). CDR3 sequence (DNA): TGTGCCAGCAGCCGAGGACCAGGGGTGAGCACTGAAGCTTTCTTT. Translation: CASSRGPGVSTEAFF.

This sequence joins TRBV7-2 and TRBJ2-1; 8 bases are a match to TRBD1. CDR1 and CDR2 (germline): SGHTA, FQGNSA. The V gene end was trimmed by 5 bases and the J gene end by 0 bases; junction bases not matched to a gene: 3. The CDR3 is 15 residues long. This CDR3 is CASSEDRGSYNEQFF. Written as DNA, the CDR3 is TGTGCCAGCAGCGAAGACAGGGGCTCCTACAATGAGCAGTTCTTC.

The gene calls are TRBV18 and TRBJ2-3; possibly TRBD1 for D (6 bases). The CDR3 covers 13 residues. The V gene's germline CDR1 is KGHSH and CDR2 LQKENI. V was trimmed by 3 bases and J by 6 bases, leaving 10 bases between them. The CDR3 reads CASSPTGVDTQYF. In DNA form, the CDR3 reads TGTGCCAGCTCACCGACAGGAGTGGATACGCAGTATTTT.

The rearrangement joins TRBV30 to TRBJ1-1, with unresolved D. The length of the CDR3 is 11 residues. Germline values: CDR1 GTSNPN, CDR2 SVGIG (reference sequence). Trimming shortened V by 3 bases and J by 6 bases, and 8 bases separated the two germline ends. The CDR3 here is CAWSGVAEAFF. The CDR3 DNA sequence: TGTGCCTGGAGCGGGGTCGCTGAAGCTTTCTTT.

CDR3 loop: CSTKGGQVETQYF. CDR3 sequence (DNA): TGCAGCACAAAAGGAGGGCAGGTGGAGACCCAGTACTTC. The chain is built from TRBV29-1 and TRBJ2-5; a weak D match, TRBD2 (6 bases). V was cut by 8 bases and J by 5 bases, with 18 bases left in between. CDR3 length equals 13 residues. The germline CDR1 and CDR2 sequences are SQVTM and ANQGSEA.

In this sample, this clone turned up once. The genes are TRBV20-1 and TRBJ2-1; TRBD2 is a possible D gene (6 bases). The CDR3 has 16 amino acids. Germline lookup yields CDR1 DFQATT and CDR2 SNEGSKA (reference sequence). V was trimmed by 3 bases and J by 0 bases, leaving 15 bases between them. CDR3 DNA sequence: TGCAGTGCTAGTGTCTATGGGGGGAGCTCCTACAATGAGCAGTTCTTC. Translated: CSASVYGGSSYNEQFF.

The chain links TRBV1 to TRBJ2-1; no check of the table's D call, TRBD2, against the DNA was made. TRBV1 is a pseudogene locus. This CDR3 has 16 residues. This CDR3 reads CTSSQFLAGVSDRQFF. The CDR3 coding sequence is TGCACCAGCAGCCAATTCTTAGCGGGGGTGTCCGATCGGCAGTTCTTC.

This clone was found once. This chain links TRBV5-6 with TRBJ2-1, with TRBD1 identical over 9 bases. The CDR3 runs to 17 residues. Trimming at V came to 2 bases and at J to 1 base, leaving 7 bases not matched to a gene. The germline V gene encodes CDR1 SGHDT and CDR2 YYEEEE. CDR3 amino acids: CASSFGTGTVSYNEQFF. The CDR3 DNA reads TGTGCCAGCAGCTTTGGGACAGGGACCGTTTCCTACAATGAGCAGTTCTTC. Using reference TRBV5-6 and TRBJ2-1 for the parts outside the CDR3, the full variable domain is DAGVTQSPTHLIKTRGQQVTLRCSPKSGHDTVSWYQQALGQGPQFIFQYYEEEERQRGNFPDRFSGHQFPNYSSELNVNALLLGDSALYLCASSFGTGTVSYNEQFFGPGTRLTVL.